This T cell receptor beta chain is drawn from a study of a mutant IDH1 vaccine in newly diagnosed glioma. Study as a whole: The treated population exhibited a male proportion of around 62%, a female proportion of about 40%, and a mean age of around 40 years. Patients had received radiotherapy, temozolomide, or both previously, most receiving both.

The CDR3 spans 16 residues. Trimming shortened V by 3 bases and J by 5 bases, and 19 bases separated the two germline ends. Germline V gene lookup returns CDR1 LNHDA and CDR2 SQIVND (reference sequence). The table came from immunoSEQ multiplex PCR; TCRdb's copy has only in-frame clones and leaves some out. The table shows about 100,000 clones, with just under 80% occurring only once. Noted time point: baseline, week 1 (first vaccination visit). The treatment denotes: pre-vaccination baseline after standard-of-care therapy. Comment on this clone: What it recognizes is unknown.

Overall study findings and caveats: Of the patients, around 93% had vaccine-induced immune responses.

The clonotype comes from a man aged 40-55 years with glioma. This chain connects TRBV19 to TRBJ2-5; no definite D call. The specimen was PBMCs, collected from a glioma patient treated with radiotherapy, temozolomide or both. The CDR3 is CASSIARTPPPETQYF. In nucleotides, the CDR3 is TGTGCCAGTAGTATCGCCAGGACGCCGCCCCCGGAGACCCAGTACTTC.